One sample yielded the 16 T cell receptor beta chains listed below, sequenced in a study of shared clonotypes between healthy human individuals (dated by TCRdb to the early 2020s). Library construction relied on the immunoSEQ multiplex PCR assay. TCRdb's version of the immuneACCESS table is confined to in-frame rearrangements and falls short of the full clone set. An unresolved V gene accounts for under half of the shortfall where checked; the remainder is of unknown origin. For this sample the table gives 400,000 to 600,000 clones, of which roughly three quarters were detected only once. Together, the top ten hold around 14% of the sample. Sequenced input: PBMCs. The receptors stem from a woman between 40 and 55 years old in good health. Some clones in this sample may be carry-over from other donors' samples.

The chain is built from TRBV5-6 and TRBJ2-1, with D possibly matching TRBD2 (6 bases). This CDR3 is built from 15 residues. Trimming left V 3 bases short and J 4 bases short, with 14 bases between. In germline, CDR1 is SGHDT, CDR2 YYEEEE. Here the CDR3 DNA reads TGTGCCAGCAGCTCGGGGGATACACCGTACAATGAGCAGTTCTTC. Protein: CASSSGDTPYNEQFF.

The CDR3 region has the DNA TGTGCCAGCAGATCAGGGGCTGGGGCCAACGTCCTGACTTTC. This sequence encodes CASRSGAGANVLTF. V and J are TRBV27 and TRBJ2-6; TRBD1 is a possible D gene (6 bases). CDR3 length: 14 amino acids. Germline V lookup: CDR1 MNHEY, CDR2 SMNVEV (reference sequence). V lost 6 bases, J lost 2 bases, and 8 bases lay in between. The variable domain in full, completed from reference TRBV27 and TRBJ2-6, reads EAQVTQNPRYLITVTGKKLTVTCSQNMNHEYMSWYRQDPGLGLRQIYYSMNVEVTDKGDVPEGYKVSRKEKRNFPLILESPSPNQTSLYFCASRSGAGANVLTFGAGSRLTVL.

The CDR3 nucleotides are TGTGCCAGCGGGCCCCCGGGGAGCTACGAGCAGTACTTC. It translates to CASGPPGSYEQYF. The chain links TRBV27 to TRBJ2-7, with a possible D match to TRBD2 (5 bases). This CDR3 has 13 residues. The germline CDR1 and CDR2 sequences are MNHEY and SMNVEV (reference sequence). Trimming removed 8 bases from V and 3 bases from J, with 14 bases in between.

This rearrangement joins TRBV5-1 to TRBJ2-2, with D unresolved. V was trimmed by 3 bases and J by 6 bases, leaving 9 bases between them. Germline V gene data show CDR1 as SGHRS and CDR2 as YFSETQ. The CDR3 extends over 13 amino acids. Here the CDR3 reads CASSSDGSGELFF. The CDR3 coding sequence is TGCGCCAGCAGCTCCGATGGTTCCGGGGAGCTGTTTTTT.

A few counts support this clone. The V call is TRBV11-2, the J call TRBJ1-1, with 7 bases fitting TRBD1. The junction had 5 bases not matched to a gene; V was cut back by 1 base and J by 3 bases. Germline CDR1 and CDR2: SGHAT and FQNNGV. This CDR3 has 15 amino acids. The CDR3 DNA follows: TGTGCCAGCAGCTTAGTGGCAGGGGGGCACACTGAAGCTTTCTTT. This translates into CASSLVAGGHTEAFF. The variable domain in full, completed from reference TRBV11-2 and TRBJ1-1, reads EAGVAQSPRYKIIEKRQSVAFWCNPISGHATLYWYQQILGQGPKLLIQFQNNGVVDDSQLPKDRFSAERLKGVDSTLKIQPAKLEDSAVYLCASSLVAGGHTEAFFGQGTRLTVV.

This clone was seen a handful of times. This sequence joins TRBV27 and TRBJ2-2; no reliable D call. Trimming left V 5 bases short and J 0 bases short, with 19 bases between. The CDR3 is made up of 18 amino acids. Per germline, CDR1 MNHEY and CDR2 SMNVEV (reference sequence). The CDR3, as DNA: TGTGCCAGCAGTCCGGTAAGAGGAGCGCCTCCGAACACCGGGGAGCTGTTTTTT. It is translated as CASSPVRGAPPNTGELFF.

This clone was picked up a small number of times. The genes are TRBV30 and TRBJ2-1; 9 nucleotides agree with TRBD1. This CDR3 is 16 amino acids long. Trimming at V came to 2 bases and at J to 6 bases, leaving 11 bases not matched to a gene. The germline V gene has CDR1 GTSNPN and CDR2 SVGIG (reference sequence). CDR3 region: CAWSYIGTGLSNEQFF. In nucleotides, the CDR3 is TGTGCCTGGAGTTACATTGGGACAGGGTTGAGCAATGAGCAGTTCTTC.

This clone was detected a few times. The rearrangement uses TRBV5-4 and TRBJ1-2, with a possible D match to TRBD1 (5 bases). Looked up from germline, CDR1 is SGHNT and CDR2 is YYREEE (reference sequence). V was clipped by 4 bases and J by 8 bases, with 21 bases between them. This CDR3 spans 15 amino acids. This CDR3 is CASSLPRDGGEGYTF. The CDR3 coding sequence is TGTGCCAGCAGCCTCCCCCGGGACGGCGGAGAGGGCTACACCTTC.

CDR3 nucleotide sequence: TGTGCCTGTACACATCCCCCCTTAATGTACACTGAAGCTTTCTTT. This translates into CACTHPPLMYTEAFF. This sequence joins TRBV30 and TRBJ1-1; D is unclear. The CDR3 length is 15 residues. Germline V gives CDR1 GTSNPN, CDR2 SVGIG (reference sequence). The V and J ends lost 6 bases and 3 bases respectively, with 20 bases between them.

The V gene is TRBV21-1, the J gene TRBJ2-2; the table calls TRBD2, which could not be checked here. TRBV21-1 is deemed a pseudogene. The CDR3 is made up of 16 amino acids. As DNA, the CDR3 is TGTGCCAGCAGCAACTTGACTAGCGGGAGTACCGGGGAGCTGTTTTTT. This gives the protein CASSNLTSGSTGELFF.

The chain recombines TRBV18 with TRBJ2-2; the D is unclear. V lost 2 bases and J 6 bases, leaving 13 bases between the germline ends. This CDR3 is built from 15 residues. CDR1 and CDR2 (germline): KGHSH, LQKENI. CDR3 sequence: CASSPSLAPAGELFF. The DNA of the CDR3 is TGTGCCAGCTCACCATCATTAGCCCCCGCCGGGGAGCTGTTTTTT.

The rearrangement joins TRBV2 to TRBJ2-7; 7 nucleotides line up with TRBD2. The CDR3 loop spans 17 amino acids. V trimming: 3 bases; J trimming: 6 bases; junction bases outside the gene matches: 17. From germline, CDR1 is SNHLY and CDR2 FYNNEI. CDR3 sequence (DNA): TGTGCCAGCAGTGATAGCCCCGATAGGGCGGGAGAAGCCGAGCAGTACTTC. It is translated as CASSDSPDRAGEAEQYF.

In its sample, this clone was seen a few times. V and J are TRBV5-1 and TRBJ1-1; maybe TRBD1 (6 bases). Trimming left V 1 base short and J 7 bases short, with 14 bases between. Germline assignment: CDR1 SGHRS and CDR2 YFSETQ. CDR3 size: 14 residues. The DNA of the CDR3 is TGCGCCAGCAGCTTGCAGGGGCAGGCTGATGAAGCTTTCTTT. It specifies CASSLQGQADEAFF.

This chain connects TRBV11-3 to TRBJ2-2; TRBD2 matches at 9 bases. The germline V gene encodes CDR1 SGHNT and CDR2 YENEEA. V lost 5 bases to trimming and J lost 7 bases; unmatched junction nucleotides: 2. This CDR3 contains 13 residues. CDR3 DNA: TGTGCCAGCAGCATTAGCGGGAGCGGGGAGCTGTTTTTT. This translates into CASSISGSGELFF.

The V and J genes are TRBV18 and TRBJ1-1, with a weak D call TRBD1 (6 bases). The CDR3 has 14 amino acids. Germline CDR1 and CDR2: KGHSH and LQKENI. V dropped 4 bases and J dropped 3 bases, with 12 bases sitting between them. CDR3 in DNA: TGTGCCAGCTCACAGGGGCCAGGGGACACTGAAGCTTTCTTT. Protein sequence: CASSQGPGDTEAFF.

The CDR3 is CASSQASQSNYGYTF. CDR3 nucleotide sequence: TGCGCCAGCAGCCAAGCCAGCCAATCTAACTATGGCTACACCTTC. V is TRBV4-1 and J is TRBJ1-2; D remains unclear. CDR1 and CDR2 (germline): MGHRA, YSYEKL. The CDR3 length is 15 residues. Trimming removed 1 base at V and 0 bases at J, with 9 bases between.